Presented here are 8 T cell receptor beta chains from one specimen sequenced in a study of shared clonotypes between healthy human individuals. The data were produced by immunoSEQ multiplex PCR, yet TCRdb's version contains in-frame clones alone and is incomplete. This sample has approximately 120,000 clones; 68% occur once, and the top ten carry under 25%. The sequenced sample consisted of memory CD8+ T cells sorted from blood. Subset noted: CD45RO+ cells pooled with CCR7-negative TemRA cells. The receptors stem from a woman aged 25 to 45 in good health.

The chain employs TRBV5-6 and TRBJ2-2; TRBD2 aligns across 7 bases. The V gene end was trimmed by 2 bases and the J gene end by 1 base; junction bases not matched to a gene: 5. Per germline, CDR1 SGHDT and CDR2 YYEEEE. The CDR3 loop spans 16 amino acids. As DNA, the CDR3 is TGTGCCAGCAGCTTAACGCTAGCGGAGAACACCGGGGAGCTGTTTTTT. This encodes CASSLTLAENTGELFF.

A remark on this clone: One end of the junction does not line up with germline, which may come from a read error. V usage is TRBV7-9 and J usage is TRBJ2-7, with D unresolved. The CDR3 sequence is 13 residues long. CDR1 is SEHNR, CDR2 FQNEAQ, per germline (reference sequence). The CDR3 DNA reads TGTGCCAGCAGCTCCACACGGTCTTTCGAGCGGTACTTC. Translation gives CASSSTRSFERYF.

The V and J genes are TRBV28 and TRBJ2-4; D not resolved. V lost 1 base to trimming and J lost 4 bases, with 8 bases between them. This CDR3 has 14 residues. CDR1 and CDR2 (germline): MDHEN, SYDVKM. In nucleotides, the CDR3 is TGTGCCAGCAGTTTATCGGGTCAGAAAAACATTCAGTACTTC. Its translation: CASSLSGQKNIQYF.

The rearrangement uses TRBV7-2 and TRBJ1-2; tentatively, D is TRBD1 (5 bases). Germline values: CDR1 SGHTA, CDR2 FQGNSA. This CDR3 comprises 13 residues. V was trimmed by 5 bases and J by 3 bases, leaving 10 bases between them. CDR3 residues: CASSRQRDYGYTF. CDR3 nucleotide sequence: TGTGCCAGCAGCAGACAGCGGGACTATGGCTACACCTTC.

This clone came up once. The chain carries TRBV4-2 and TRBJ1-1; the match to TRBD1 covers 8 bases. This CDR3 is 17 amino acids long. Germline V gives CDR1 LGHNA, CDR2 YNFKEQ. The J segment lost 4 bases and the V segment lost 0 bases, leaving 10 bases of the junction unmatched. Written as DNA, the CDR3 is TGTGCCAGCAGCCAAGATTTTGCCACCGACAGGGGCACTGAAGCTTTCTTT. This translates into CASSQDFATDRGTEAFF.

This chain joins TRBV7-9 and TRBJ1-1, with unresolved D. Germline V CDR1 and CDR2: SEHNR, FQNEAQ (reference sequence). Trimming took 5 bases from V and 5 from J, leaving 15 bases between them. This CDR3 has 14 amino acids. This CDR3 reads CASSPRAGGTEAFF. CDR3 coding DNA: TGTGCCAGCAGCCCCCGCGCGGGAGGGACTGAAGCTTTCTTT.

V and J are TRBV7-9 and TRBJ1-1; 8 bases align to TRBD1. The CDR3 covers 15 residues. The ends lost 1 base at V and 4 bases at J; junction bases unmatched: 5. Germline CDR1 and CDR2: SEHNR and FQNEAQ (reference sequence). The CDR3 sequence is CASSLGQGFGTEAFF. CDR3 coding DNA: TGTGCCAGCAGCTTAGGACAGGGGTTTGGCACTGAAGCTTTCTTT.

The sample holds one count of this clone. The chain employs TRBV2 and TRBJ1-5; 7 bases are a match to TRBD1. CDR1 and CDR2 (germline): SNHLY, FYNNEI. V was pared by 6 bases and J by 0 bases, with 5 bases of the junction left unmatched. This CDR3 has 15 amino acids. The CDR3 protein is CASRGTDYSNQPQHF. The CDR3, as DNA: TGTGCCAGCAGGGGGACAGACTATAGCAATCAGCCCCAGCATTTT.